The 29 T cell receptor beta chains below were found in one sample sequenced in a study of human T cells and chemical hapten exposure. The time point: patch test 3, about 24 weeks after DPC sensitization. Specified treatment: therapeutic diphenylcyclopropenone sensitization with weekly scalp DPC. A single record per CDR3 protein comes from TCRdb applying MiXCR to the RACE reads. Among some 52,000 distinct CDR3 sequences listed, 9.9% were seen once. The specimen was whole blood, collected in connection with sensitization to the hapten diphenylcyclopropenone (DPC). The source of these receptors is a middle-aged woman with alopecia areata. Some clones in this sample may be carry-over from other donors' samples.

There are many counts of this clonotype. The chain carries TRBV16 and TRBJ2-1; D uncertain. V dropped 4 bases and J dropped 7 bases, with 5 bases sitting between them. Germline lookup yields CDR1 KGHSY and CDR2 FQNENV. There are 11 residues in the CDR3. The DNA for the CDR3 is TGTGCCAGCAGCCTGATAAATGAGCAGTTCTTC. Translated, it gives CASSLINEQFF.

This clonotype was seen a handful of times. Here the CDR3 DNA reads TGTGCCAGCAGTTACAAGGGACAGGGTGGTACTGAAGCTTTCTTT. Translating gives CASSYKGQGGTEAFF. The rearrangement joins TRBV6-6 to TRBJ1-1, with TRBD1 matching over 9 bases. The CDR3 totals 15 residues. Germline V gene sequence: CDR1 MNHNY, CDR2 SVGAGI (reference sequence). V shed 2 bases, J shed 5 bases, and the junction held 6 bases outside the gene matches.

This clonotype was detected a few times. CDR3 sequence: CASSQHGTGYTF. CDR3 coding DNA: TGCGCCAGCAGCCAACACGGGACTGGCTACACCTTC. The chain couples TRBV4-3 to TRBJ1-2, with D possibly matching TRBD1 (5 bases). The CDR3 runs 12 residues. Germline V gives CDR1 LGHNA, CDR2 YSLEER. Trimming removed 2 bases at V and 7 bases at J, with 8 bases between.

The chain employs TRBV11-3 and TRBJ2-3, with 7 bases matching TRBD2. The CDR3 runs to 15 residues. The J segment lost 0 bases and the V segment lost 5 bases, leaving 5 bases of the junction unmatched. CDR1 is SGHNT, CDR2 YENEEA, per germline. CDR3: CASSARGLSTDTQYF. CDR3 bases: TGTGCCAGCAGCGCGCGGGGGTTAAGCACAGATACGCAGTATTTT.

J is TRBJ2-7 and V is TRBV4-2; D is perhaps TRBD1 (6 bases). V was trimmed by 3 bases and J by 4 bases, leaving 13 bases between them. This CDR3 spans 14 amino acids. Per the germline V gene, CDR1 is LGHNA and CDR2 is YNFKEQ. CDR3 nucleotides: TGTGCCAGCAGCCACGACGACAGGTTATACGAGCAGTACTTC. Protein sequence: CASSHDDRLYEQYF.

This clonotype has more than one count but fewer than ten. This rearrangement joins TRBV7-3 to TRBJ2-1; no firm D call. The CDR3 has 12 residues. Germline CDR1 SGHTA, CDR2 FQGTGA. Trimming removed 3 bases at V and 6 bases at J, with 6 bases between. The CDR3 sequence: CASSFGRNEQFF. In nucleotides, the CDR3 is TGTGCCAGCAGCTTCGGTCGCAATGAGCAGTTCTTC.

This clonotype was detected ten times or more. V is TRBV29-1 and J is TRBJ2-3; maybe TRBD2 (5 bases). Germline V gene lookup returns CDR1 SQVTM and CDR2 ANQGSEA. This CDR3 has 18 amino acids. Trimming cost V 4 bases and J 4 bases, with 27 bases left between them. CDR3 sequence (DNA): TGCAGCGTTGCTCAGTGGAGGCAGGAGCGGCTCTGGGCAGATACGCAGTATTTT. Protein: CSVAQWRQERLWADTQYF.

This clonotype came up many times. The rearrangement uses TRBV9 and TRBJ2-7; tentative D call: TRBD2 (6 bases). Germline assignment: CDR1 SGDLS and CDR2 YYNGEE. This CDR3 is built from 14 residues. With 3 bases removed from V and 3 bases from J, the gap between germline ends came to 13 bases. In DNA, the CDR3 is TGTGCCAGCAGCGCGGAGGGACGGAACTACGAGCAGTACTTC. Translating gives CASSAEGRNYEQYF.

Many counts were recorded for this clonotype. This chain connects TRBV20-1 to TRBJ1-1, with no clear D. V lost 7 bases to trimming and J lost 0 bases, with 9 bases between them. Germline values: CDR1 DFQATT, CDR2 SNEGSKA (reference sequence). The CDR3 totals 12 residues. The CDR3 nucleotides are TGCAGTGTTCGGAGGATGAACACTGAAGCTTTCTTT. This translates into CSVRRMNTEAFF.

In its sample, this clonotype was seen a few times. The chain links TRBV10-3 to TRBJ1-4; D is ambiguous. V lost 2 bases, J lost 0 bases, and 4 bases lay in between. The CDR3 is 14 amino acids. In germline, CDR1 is ENHRY, CDR2 SYGVKD. The CDR3: CAISEGATNEKLFF. CDR3 in DNA: TGTGCCATCAGTGAGGGCGCAACTAATGAAAAACTGTTTTTT.

Ten or more counts support this clonotype. The DNA for the CDR3 is TGTGCCAGCAGTTCCTGGAGGACAGAGCTTGCAACTAATGAAAAACTGTTTTTT. Translated, it gives CASSSWRTELATNEKLFF. The J gene is TRBJ1-4, the V gene TRBV12-3 or TRBV12-4; possible D gene TRBD1, 6 bases. The CDR3 contains 18 residues. V was clipped by 4 bases and J by 0 bases, with 18 bases between them.

V and J are TRBV5-5 and TRBJ2-5; a possible D gene is TRBD2 (6 bases). The V end lost 0 bases, the J end lost 5 bases, and 8 bases lay between the germline ends. This CDR3 has 13 residues. Germline CDR1 SGHKS, CDR2 YYEKEE (reference sequence). The CDR3 loop reads CASSLAGRETQYF. CDR3 bases: TGTGCCAGCAGCTTGGCAGGGAGGGAGACCCAGTACTTC. The full variable domain, rest sourced from reference TRBV5-5 and TRBJ2-5, is DAGVTQSPTHLIKTRGQQVTLRCSPISGHKSVSWYQQVLGQGPQFIFQYYEKEERGRGNFPDRFSARQFPNYSSELNVNALLLGDSALYLCASSLAGRETQYFGPGTRLLVL.

This chain uses TRBV9 with TRBJ2-1; no clear D. CDR1 is SGDLS, CDR2 YYNGEE, per germline. Trimming pared 0 bases from V and 2 bases from J, leaving 3 bases between. This CDR3 has 13 residues. CDR3: CASSVGAYNEQFF. CDR3 bases: TGTGCCAGCAGCGTAGGGGCCTACAATGAGCAGTTCTTC.

The table lists this clonotype with many counts. V gene TRBV7-8 combines with J gene TRBJ1-2; no firm D call. The V end lost 0 bases, the J end lost 3 bases, and 8 bases lay between the germline ends. Germline CDR1 reads SGHVS; CDR2 reads FQNEAQ. The CDR3 consists of 14 residues. The CDR3 DNA reads TGTGCCAGCAGCTTAGCGCCGGGTCACTATGGCTACACCTTC. Translating gives CASSLAPGHYGYTF.

The chain links TRBV5-3 to TRBJ1-1, with D perhaps matching TRBD1 (5 bases). TRBV5-3 qualifies as an ORF whose function is uncertain. This CDR3 region has 18 residues. V was trimmed by 4 bases and J by 0 bases, leaving 22 bases between them. The CDR3 DNA reads TGTGCCAGAAGCCCCCGAGGCAGGGAAACATCTATGAACACTGAAGCTTTCTTT. This encodes CARSPRGRETSMNTEAFF.

The chain links TRBV29-1 to TRBJ2-5; tentatively, D is TRBD1 (6 bases). CDR1 SQVTM and CDR2 ANQGSEA come from the germline V gene. CDR3 length: 14 amino acids. Trimming removed 5 bases at V and 1 base at J, with 14 bases between. The CDR3 is CSVTRDTGQETQYF. The CDR3 bases are TGCAGCGTTACCCGGGACACCGGCCAAGAGACCCAGTACTTC.

The table lists this clonotype with many counts. J is TRBJ1-1 and V is TRBV29-1; TRBD1 is a possible D gene (5 bases). The germline CDR1 and CDR2 sequences are SQVTM and ANQGSEA. This CDR3 is 14 amino acids long. For the CDR3, the DNA is TGCCGCGCGGCGCAGGGAACCTCGAACACTGAAGCTTTCTTT. It is translated as CRAAQGTSNTEAFF.

The chain couples TRBV7-9 to TRBJ2-3; unclear D gene. The V gene's germline CDR1 is SEHNR and CDR2 FQNEAQ (reference sequence). V lost 5 bases, J lost 0 bases, and 15 bases lay in between. The CDR3 runs to 16 residues. The CDR3 region has the DNA TGTGCCAGCAGCCCCCGGACGGAAACTAGCACAGATACGCAGTATTTT. Translated, it gives CASSPRTETSTDTQYF.

This clonotype was counted only a few times. The chain combines TRBV7-9 with TRBJ1-1; D might be TRBD1 (6 bases). Trimming took off 0 bases at V and 4 bases at J, with 15 bases between the two ends. CDR3 length equals 16 residues. Looked up from germline, CDR1 is SEHNR and CDR2 is FQNEAQ (reference sequence). Here the CDR3 DNA reads TGTGCCAGCAGCTTAGCCCTGGGACATCGGAGCACTGAAGCTTTCTTT. Its translation is CASSLALGHRSTEAFF.

This clonotype was seen repeatedly, ten times or more. This chain connects TRBV5-1 to TRBJ2-7, with D tentatively TRBD2 (7 bases). With 1 base removed from V and 1 base from J, the gap between germline ends came to 12 bases. This CDR3 is 15 amino acids long. The germline CDR1 and CDR2 sequences are SGHRS and YFSETQ. CDR3 in amino acids: CASSLRGGSSYEQYF. The CDR3 region has the DNA TGCGCCAGCAGCTTGAGGGGGGGTTCATCCTACGAGCAGTACTTC.

The rearrangement joins TRBV2 to TRBJ2-2, with D possibly TRBD2 on 5 matching bases. Deletions cut 6 bases from V and 1 base from J, with 9 bases between. Germline lookup yields CDR1 SNHLY and CDR2 FYNNEI. This CDR3 region has 14 residues. CDR3 DNA sequence: TGTGCCAGCAGGGGAGCTGGGAACACCGGGGAGCTGTTTTTT. Translating gives CASRGAGNTGELFF.

The genes are TRBV9 and TRBJ2-3; D ambiguous. The CDR3 consists of 14 residues. The V gene lost 2 bases and the J gene lost 4 bases, with 11 bases spanning the gap. CDR1 SGDLS and CDR2 YYNGEE come from the germline V gene. CDR3 region: CASSVRPRADTQYF. The CDR3 region has the DNA TGTGCCAGCAGCGTCCGCCCAAGGGCAGATACGCAGTATTTT. The complete variable domain, with remaining parts taken from reference TRBV9 and TRBJ2-3, reads DSGVTQTPKHLITATGQRVTLRCSPRSGDLSVYWYQQSLDQGLQFLIQYYNGEERAKGNILERFSAQQFPDLHSELNLSSLELGDSALYFCASSVRPRADTQYFGPGTRLTVL.

This chain links TRBV5-1 with TRBJ1-1; D gene unclear. CDR1 and CDR2 from the germline V gene are SGHRS and YFSETQ. The CDR3 is 15 amino acids. Trimming took off 1 base at V and 0 bases at J, with 10 bases between the two ends. CDR3 in amino acids: CASSLSAALNTEAFF. CDR3 nucleotide sequence: TGCGCCAGCAGCTTGTCGGCAGCCTTGAACACTGAAGCTTTCTTT.

This clonotype was seen at least ten times. V and J are TRBV5-4 and TRBJ1-4; weak D call: TRBD1 (5 bases). The ends were cut back, 0 bases at V and 0 bases at J, with 9 bases in the middle. Germline values: CDR1 SGHNT, CDR2 YYREEE (reference sequence). The CDR3 runs 16 residues. The chain's CDR3 is CASSLEGRATNEKLFF. CDR3 sequence (DNA): TGTGCCAGCAGCTTGGAGGGGAGGGCAACTAATGAAAAACTGTTTTTT.

This clonotype was picked up a small number of times. The J gene is TRBJ1-5, the V gene TRBV20-1, with a weak D call TRBD1 (6 bases). Trimming cost V 5 bases and J 2 bases, with 13 bases left between them. Germline V gene sequence: CDR1 DFQATT, CDR2 SNEGSKA (reference sequence). The CDR3 length is 14 residues. CDR3 nucleotides: TGCAGTGCTCGAACAGGGTTGGGCAATCAGCCCCAGCATTTT. It specifies CSARTGLGNQPQHF.

Ten or more counts support this clonotype. The CDR3 here is CASRHPTGNTEAFF. The CDR3 DNA sequence: TGTGCCAGCAGACATCCGACGGGGAACACTGAAGCTTTCTTT. The chain combines TRBV28 with TRBJ1-1; D unclear. Per germline, CDR1 MDHEN and CDR2 SYDVKM. Trimming took 6 bases from V and 1 from J, leaving 12 bases between them. The CDR3 sequence is 14 residues long.

J is TRBJ2-1 and V is TRBV12-3 or TRBV12-4; 9 nucleotides match TRBD2. J gave up 8 bases and V 6 bases, and 5 bases lay outside the gene matches. The CDR3 runs 13 residues. The CDR3 region is CASSPGGGDEQFF. The CDR3 coding sequence is TGTGCCAGCAGCCCAGGCGGGGGGGATGAGCAGTTCTTC.

The sample holds a few counts of this clonotype. The chain links TRBV25-1 to TRBJ2-7; TRBD1 matches 8 bases. V shed 5 bases and J 1 base; nucleotides not matched to a gene: 7. The germline V gene has CDR1 MGHDK and CDR2 SYGVNS. The CDR3 runs to 15 residues. The CDR3 DNA reads TGTGCCAGCAGTACACAAGACAGGGGATCCTACGAGCAGTACTTC. This encodes CASSTQDRGSYEQYF.

This clonotype has at least ten counts. The gene calls are TRBV3-1 and TRBJ2-1, with D possibly matching TRBD2 (6 bases). Between the trimmed V and J ends, which lost 2 bases and 2 bases, there was a span of 13 bases. The CDR3 contains 16 residues. Germline V gives CDR1 LGHDT, CDR2 YNNKEL (reference sequence). CDR3: CASSQLGTATYNEQFF. CDR3 nucleotides: TGTGCCAGCAGCCAACTTGGGACTGCCACCTACAATGAGCAGTTCTTC.